This T cell receptor (beta chain) is from a study of blood T cell repertoires in COVID-19. This CDR3 contains 14 residues. The germline gives CDR1 LGHNA, CDR2 YSLEER. Trimming cost V 0 bases and J 1 base, with 5 bases left between them. Produced via immunoSEQ multiplex PCR; TCRdb's table is partial and in-frame only. The profile shows about 14,000 clones, about nine tenths of them singletons. This TCR was sampled from a human donor in a cohort sampled during active COVID-19. The sample consisted of peripheral blood. The V and J genes are TRBV4-3 and TRBJ2-3; no definite D call. The CDR3 DNA follows: TGCGCCAGCAGCCAAGATCCCGGCACAGATACGCAGTATTTT. It specifies CASSQDPGTDTQYF.